This is a list of T cell receptor beta chains from one sample in a study of T and B cells in COVID-19 patients. A single record per CDR3 protein comes from TCRdb applying MiXCR to the multiplex PCR reads. This table has about 17,000 distinct CDR3 sequences, approximately 30% appearing once. Specimen: blood. Receptors were obtained from a human donor who had recovered from COVID-19. The CDR3 runs from the conserved cysteine through the conserved F or W. D genes are given only for firm matches. A clone size is listed for some rows: how often the clone was seen (once, few, many), or a class if it is expanded.

NA NA TRBJ1-4 TRBV10-3 TGTGCCGCAACCGGGTCTCTTAATGAAAAACTGTTTTTT CAATGSLNEKLFF
NA NA TRBJ2-5 TRBV20-1 TGCAGTGCGGGCGCGGGACTCCGGGGGGAGACCCAGTACTTC CSAGAGLRGETQYF
NA NA TRBJ1-1 TRBV7-9 TGTGCCAGCAGCCCCAAGGGGAACACTGAAGCTTTCTTT CASSPKGNTEAFF
NA NA TRBJ2-5 TRBV6-5 TGTGCCAGCACTATATCGGACGGTTCCCTGGAGACCCAGTACTTC CASTISDGSLETQYF
few NA TRBJ1-4 TRBV18 TGTGCCAGCTCACCACGCAGGACTAATGAAAAACTGTTTTTT CASSPRRTNEKLFF
NA NA TRBJ2-2 TRBV24-1 TGTGCCACCGCCGGAACCGGGGAGCTGTTTTTT CATAGTGELFF
few NA TRBJ2-3 TRBV7-9 TGTGCCAGCAGCTTAGACGGAGATACGCAGTATTTT CASSLDGDTQYF
medium-sized TRBD1 TRBJ2-5 TRBV27 TGTGCCAGCAGTTCTCAGGGGGACGGCCAAGAGACCCAGTACTTC CASSSQGDGQETQYF
few NA TRBJ2-3 TRBV4-2 TGTGCCAGCAGCCCCAGGGACCACATAGATACGCAGTATTTT CASSPRDHIDTQYF
once NA TRBJ2-1 TRBV7-9 TGTGCCAGCAGCCTGGGTGGGTCCTACAATGAGCAGTTCTTC CASSLGGSYNEQFF
few TRBD1 TRBJ2-1 TRBV12-3/TRBV12-4 TGTGCCAGCAGTGATGACAGGGGGGGCTACAATGAGCAGTTCTTC CASSDDRGGYNEQFF
few TRBD1 TRBJ1-6 TRBV19 TGTGCCAGTAGTTTCGGACAGGATAATTCACCCCTCCACTTT CASSFGQDNSPLHF
medium-sized NA TRBJ2-2 TRBV15 TGTGCCACCAGCGATAAAGGGGGGATCGGGGAGCTGTTTTTT CATSDKGGIGELFF
NA TRBD1 TRBJ2-5 TRBV27 TGTGCCAGCAGTGGGGACAGGGGAGAGACCCAGTACTTC CASSGDRGETQYF
NA NA TRBJ1-5 TRBV7-2 TGTGCCAGCAGCCCGGGAGGGTTTAGCAATCAGCCCCAGCATTTT CASSPGGFSNQPQHF
few NA TRBJ1-1 TRBV6-4 TGTGCCAGCAGTGACTCCTGGGGCGATGAAGCTTTCTTT CASSDSWGDEAFF
few NA TRBJ1-6 TRBV24-1 TGTGCCACCAGTGTTCAGCTTAATTCACCCCTCCACTTT CATSVQLNSPLHF
few NA TRBJ2-7 TRBV5-6 TGTGCCAGCAGCTTCATTTCAGGGATCCCCTACGAGCAGTACTTC CASSFISGIPYEQYF
medium-sized NA TRBJ2-2 TRBV5-4 TGTGCCAGCAGCTTGGACACCTACACCGGGGAGCTGTTTTTT CASSLDTYTGELFF
NA NA TRBJ2-5 TRBV24-1 TGTGCCACCAGTGATTTCGACGAACCCTCGGGGACCCAGTACTTC CATSDFDEPSGTQYF
NA TRBD2 TRBJ2-1 TRBV5-6 TGTGCCAGCAGCGCGGGGGGGGGCACTAGCGGGGGGCACTACTTGGGGAGTCAACAGTTCTTC CASSAGGGTSGGHYLGSQQFF
NA NA TRBJ2-3 TRBV11-2 TGTGCCAGCAGCTTAGGAAGCGGAAACACAGATACGCAGTATTTT CASSLGSGNTDTQYF
NA TRBD1 TRBJ1-2 TRBV4-3 TGCGCCAGCAGCCAAGGATGGGACAGCGCAACGGGGGGCTACACCTTC CASSQGWDSATGGYTF
many NA TRBJ1-2 TRBV6-5 TGTGCCAGCAGTCTTCGGGGAACATATGGCTACACCTTC CASSLRGTYGYTF
NA TRBD2 TRBJ2-1 TRBV5-1 TGCGCCAGCAGCTTGGCCCTAGCGGGGGACAATGAGCAGTTCTTC CASSLALAGDNEQFF
medium-sized NA TRBJ2-1 TRBV6-6 TGTGCCAGCAGTGGCACGAGAGGAAACAATGAGCAGTTCTTC CASSGTRGNNEQFF
few TRBD1 TRBJ1-1 TRBV6-5 TGTGCCAGCAGTTACTCGGCGGGACAGATGAACACTGAAGCTTTCTTT CASSYSAGQMNTEAFF
few NA TRBJ2-7 TRBV4-2 TGTGCCAGCAGCCAAGAGTATGGCTGGGAGCAGTACTTC CASSQEYGWEQYF
NA NA TRBJ2-5 TRBV6-2/TRBV6-3 TGTGCCAGCAGTTACCCTCTCCAAGAGACCCAGTACTTC CASSYPLQETQYF